The 17 T cell receptor beta chains given below trace back to one sample, sequenced in a study of T cell responses to AZD1222 COVID-19 vaccine. TCRdb's copy holds only in-frame clones and misses some; the assay was immunoSEQ multiplex PCR. The data hold about 110,000 clones, with approximately 89% observed a single time. The sample in question was peripheral blood, obtained on day 0 of MenACWY control vaccination. These TCRs come from an adult in good health.

This clone appeared a few times. The CDR3 spells CASSLFADKKLFF. Here the CDR3 DNA reads TGTGCCAGCAGTTTATTCGCAGACAAAAAACTGTTTTTT. The chain recombines TRBV28 with TRBJ1-4; D is ambiguous. CDR1 MDHEN and CDR2 SYDVKM come from the germline V gene. Trimming shortened V by 1 base and J by 9 bases, and 9 bases separated the two germline ends. The CDR3 covers 13 residues.

This sequence joins TRBV7-3 and TRBJ2-7; no reliable D call. The germline V and J ends were trimmed by 2 bases and 2 bases, with 13 bases remaining between them. Germline V gene lookup returns CDR1 SGHTA and CDR2 FQGTGA. This CDR3 has 15 amino acids. The CDR3 DNA is TGTGCCAGCAGCTTAGGTACAGCACTCACCTACGAGCAGTACTTC. Translating it yields CASSLGTALTYEQYF.

The chain combines TRBV27 with TRBJ1-5, with D unclear. V was trimmed by 11 bases and J by 2 bases, leaving 13 bases between them. The CDR3 sequence is 13 residues long. Germline values: CDR1 MNHEY, CDR2 SMNVEV (reference sequence). This CDR3 reads CASSVWGNQPQHF. CDR3 DNA: TGTGCCTCGTCAGTGTGGGGCAATCAGCCCCAGCATTTT.

The chain links TRBV3-1 (or the pseudogene TRBV3-2) to TRBJ1-2, with D perhaps TRBD1 (5 bases). V dropped 0 bases and J dropped 8 bases, with 13 bases sitting between them. This CDR3 spans 14 amino acids. CDR1 and CDR2 (germline): LGHDT, YNNKEL (reference sequence). Here the CDR3 reads CASSQDVQGRGYTF. The CDR3 nucleotides are TGTGCCAGCAGCCAAGATGTGCAGGGACGCGGCTACACCTTC.

The chain joins TRBV7-6 to TRBJ1-1, with TRBD1 as a possible D gene (5 bases). From germline, CDR1 is SGHVS and CDR2 FNYEAQ. V dropped 5 bases and J dropped 1 base, with 11 bases sitting between them. CDR3 length: 14 amino acids. In DNA, the CDR3 is TGTGCCAGCAGCCCGACAGCCCAGAACACTGAAGCTTTCTTT. It yields the protein CASSPTAQNTEAFF.

In this sample, this clone turned up once. V and J are TRBV7-9 and TRBJ1-2; D is unresolved. The CDR3 contains 13 residues. Looked up from germline, CDR1 is SEHNR and CDR2 is FQNEAQ (reference sequence). V gave up 3 bases and J gave up 7 bases, with 12 bases separating them. The CDR3 bases are TGTGCCAGCAGCTTTCTCCGGCAGAGTGGCTACACCTTC. Translating gives CASSFLRQSGYTF.

The chain links TRBV5-1 to TRBJ2-2; D is unresolved. The ends were cut back, 0 bases at V and 3 bases at J, with 9 bases in the middle. This CDR3 spans 15 amino acids. Looked up from germline, CDR1 is SGHRS and CDR2 is YFSETQ. The CDR3: CASSLDGFDTGELFF. The CDR3 DNA reads as TGCGCCAGCAGCTTGGATGGATTTGACACCGGGGAGCTGTTTTTT.

In regard to this clone: The sample holds other DNA sequences that translate to the same CDR3. The chain uses TRBV7-2 and TRBJ1-1; 9 positions match TRBD1. Unmatched junction bases numbered 0, after V lost 1 base and J lost 3 bases. Germline values: CDR1 SGHTA, CDR2 FQGNSA. The CDR3 runs 14 residues. DNA of the CDR3: TGTGCCAGCAGCTTAGGGACAGGGGACACTGAAGCTTTCTTT. As protein: CASSLGTGDTEAFF. Using reference TRBV7-2 and TRBJ1-1 for the parts outside the CDR3, the full variable domain is GAGVSQSPSNKVTEKGKDVELRCDPISGHTALYWYRQSLGQGLEFLIYFQGNSAPDKSGLPSDRFSAERTGGSVSTLTIQRTQQEDSAVYLCASSLGTGDTEAFFGQGTRLTVV.

The chain joins TRBV4-1 to TRBJ1-2, with a tentative D call TRBD1 (5 bases). Germline V lookup: CDR1 MGHRA, CDR2 YSYEKL. This CDR3 contains 14 residues. Deletions cut 1 base from V and 8 bases from J, with 14 bases between. The DNA for the CDR3 is TGCGCCAGCAGCCAAGCGCGACAGACTTTCGGCTACACCTTC. It specifies CASSQARQTFGYTF.

The chain uses TRBV4-2 and TRBJ1-1, with D hard to call. V shed 0 bases and J shed 0 bases, with 8 bases lying between them. This CDR3 comprises 15 residues. Germline-derived CDR1 and CDR2 are LGHNA and YNFKEQ. CDR3 amino acids: CASSQEENMNTEAFF. The CDR3, as DNA: TGTGCCAGCAGCCAAGAGGAGAATATGAACACTGAAGCTTTCTTT.

V usage is TRBV6-2 or TRBV6-3 and J usage is TRBJ1-3, with no clear D. Trimming pared 2 bases from V and 0 bases from J, leaving 8 bases between. Germline V CDR1 and CDR2: MNHEY, SVGEGT. CDR3 length equals 15 residues. CDR3 in amino acids: CASSYGPSSGNTIYF. The CDR3 region has the DNA TGTGCCAGCAGTTACGGTCCGAGCTCTGGAAACACCATATATTTT.

The CDR3 protein is CASSLALQNTEAFF. The CDR3 DNA reads as TGCGCCAGCAGCTTGGCCCTGCAGAACACTGAAGCTTTCTTT. The V and J genes are TRBV5-1 and TRBJ1-1; D remains ambiguous. Between the trimmed V and J ends, which lost 0 bases and 1 base, there was a span of 7 bases. Per the germline V gene, CDR1 is SGHRS and CDR2 is YFSETQ. CDR3 length: 14 residues.

The gene calls are TRBV6-5 and TRBJ1-1; D remains unclear. Germline CDR1 MNHEY, CDR2 SVGAGI. The CDR3 is 15 amino acids. V was cut by 1 base and J by 0 bases, with 9 bases left in between. The DNA for the CDR3 is TGTGCCAGCAGTTACTTTCCAGTCCTGAACACTGAAGCTTTCTTT. Protein sequence: CASSYFPVLNTEAFF.

In this sample, this clone turned up a few times. V and J are TRBV19 and TRBJ1-6, with 7 bases fitting TRBD1. This CDR3 has 13 residues. The junction had 4 bases not matched to a gene; V was cut back by 9 bases and J by 5 bases. The germline V gene encodes CDR1 LNHDA and CDR2 SQIVND (reference sequence). The CDR3 DNA reads as TGTGCCAGCCGGACAGGCGATAATTCACCCCTCCACTTT. It codes for CASRTGDNSPLHF.

V is TRBV27 and J is TRBJ1-6; TRBD1 matches at 10 bases. J was trimmed by 10 bases and V by 5 bases; bases with no gene match: 11. This CDR3 region has 16 residues. Germline V gives CDR1 MNHEY, CDR2 SMNVEV (reference sequence). The CDR3 loop is CASSITRDRGGSPLHF. CDR3 in DNA: TGTGCCAGCAGTATCACCCGGGACAGGGGAGGATCACCCCTCCACTTT.

The chain links TRBV19 to TRBJ1-3; the D gene is possibly TRBD1 (6 bases). Germline assignment: CDR1 LNHDA and CDR2 SQIVND (reference sequence). The germline V and J ends were trimmed by 4 bases and 2 bases, with 12 bases remaining between them. The CDR3 runs to 15 residues. The CDR3 coding sequence is TGTGCCAGTAGTAAAAACAGGGCTACTGGAAACACCATATATTTT. This codes for CASSKNRATGNTIYF.

The genes are TRBV27 and TRBJ2-7, with 7 positions matching TRBD1. CDR3 length: 13 residues. CDR1 is MNHEY and CDR2 is SMNVEV in the germline V gene (reference sequence). The V gene end was trimmed by 6 bases and the J gene end by 2 bases; junction bases not matched to a gene: 4. CDR3 in DNA: TGTGCCAGCAGCCCTGGGACAGCCTACGAGCAGTACTTC. It codes for CASSPGTAYEQYF.